This section outlines one TCR beta chain sequence together with its context. The protocol was immunoSEQ multiplex PCR, while the TCRdb copy is restricted to in-frame clones and leaves out a portion. The sample consists of some 70,000 clones, 90% of them appearing once. The entry originates in a study of blood T cell repertoires in COVID-19. The wider study: T cells, B-cell-depleted T cells, or PBMCs provided the cDNA or gDNA that served as material.

The CDR3 sequence is 15 residues long. J gave up 0 bases and V 6 bases, and 8 bases lay outside the gene matches. From germline, CDR1 is MDHEN and CDR2 SYDVKM. The sample taken for sequencing was peripheral blood. This clonotype originated in a man between 45 and 60 years old with COVID-19, enrolled during active disease. The chain joins TRBV28 to TRBJ2-7; 7 positions agree with TRBD2. The CDR3 loop is CASSPSGKSSYEQYF. CDR3 coding DNA: TGTGCCAGCAGCCCTAGCGGAAAAAGCTCCTACGAGCAGTACTTC. The entire variable domain, with the rest obtained from reference TRBV28 and TRBJ2-7, is as follows: DVKVTQSSRYLVKRTGEKVFLECVQDMDHENMFWYRQDPGLGLRLIYFSYDVKMKEKGDIPEGYSVSREKKERFSLILESASTNQTSMYLCASSPSGKSSYEQYFGPGTRLTVT.